Listed below are T cell receptor beta chains from one sample, sequenced in a study of shared clonotypes between healthy human individuals. Assay: immunoSEQ multiplex PCR; the TCRdb copy retains only in-frame clones and omits some. The repertoire holds fewer than 3 million clones, with under 95% as singletons. Input material: naive CD4+ T cells from PBMCs. The origin of the receptors is a man between 18 and 35 years old in good health. Some clones in this sample may be carry-over from other donors' samples. CDR3s include the opening cysteine and the closing phenylalanine or tryptophan. The D gene is left open where the match is weak. Expanded clones are given a class, and other clones once, few, many or no size at all.

>TRBJ2-3|TRBV18|NA|once
TGTGCCAGCTCACCTTTCTTTGGGGCAGGAGATACGCAGTATTTT
CASSPFFGAGDTQYF
>TRBJ1-5|TRBV6-1|NA|once
TGTGCCAGCAGTGATGTTTTAAGGGGGAGTCAGCCCCAGCATTTT
CASSDVLRGSQPQHF
>TRBJ2-1|TRBV28|NA|NA
TGTGCCAGCAGTTACGGGACGGAGCTCAATGAGCAGTTCTTC
CASSYGTELNEQFF
>TRBJ1-1|TRBV27|TRBD1|NA
TGTGCCAGCAGCTCGACAGGGGACACTGAAGCTTTCTTT
CASSSTGDTEAFF
>TRBJ2-1|TRBV5-1|TRBD1|NA
TGCGCCAGCAGCCGGTCCGGACAGGCGGTATACAATGAGCAGTTCTTC
CASSRSGQAVYNEQFF
>TRBJ2-7|TRBV6-1|NA|NA
TGTGCCAGCGACCCACTAGGGCCAGGGGTCTACGAGCAGTACTTC
CASDPLGPGVYEQYF
>TRBJ1-5|TRBV7-9|NA|NA
TGTGCCAGCAGCCTAACAGGGAGTCAGCCCCAGCATTTT
CASSLTGSQPQHF
>TRBJ1-1|TRBV28|NA|NA
TGTGCCAGCAGTCCGACAGTCTTTATGAACACTGAAGCTTTCTTT
CASSPTVFMNTEAFF
>TRBJ1-1|TRBV5-1|NA|once
TGCGCCAGCCACGGAACAAACACTGAAGCTTTCTTT
CASHGTNTEAFF
>TRBJ2-3|TRBV28|TRBD2|NA
TGTGCCAGCAGCCTCGGGGGGGCAGATACGCAGTATTTT
CASSLGGADTQYF
>TRBJ2-1|TRBV7-8|TRBD2|NA
TGTGCCAGCAGCTTAGAACGACTAGCGGGAAGGAATGAGCAGTTCTTC
CASSLERLAGRNEQFF
>TRBJ1-1|TRBV27|TRBD1|NA
TGTGCCAGCAGTTTGTCAGGGGGCGATCTAGTGGGGGTGAACACTGAAGCTTTCTTT
CASSLSGGDLVGVNTEAFF
>TRBJ1-1|TRBV19|NA|NA
TGTGCCAGTAATCAGGGCCGGAACACTGAAGCTTTCTTT
CASNQGRNTEAFF
>TRBJ1-5|TRBV28|NA|NA
TGTGCCACCAGCTTCTCCTCCCATCAGCCCCAGCATTTT
CATSFSSHQPQHF
>TRBJ2-5|TRBV7-6|NA|NA
TGTGCCAGCAGCTTAGCGCTGGGACAAGAGACCCAGTACTTC
CASSLALGQETQYF
>TRBJ2-7|TRBV5-6|NA|NA
TGTGCCAGCAGCTTGGCGGGCCTAACGTCCTACGAGCAGTACTTC
CASSLAGLTSYEQYF
>TRBJ2-1|TRBV9|NA|few
TGTGCCAGCAGCCCCCGACTAGGTCGAAATGAGCAGTTCTTC
CASSPRLGRNEQFF
>TRBJ2-7|TRBV19|NA|once
TGTGCCAGTAGTATTGGGATTTCCTACGAGCAGTACTTC
CASSIGISYEQYF
>TRBJ1-2|TRBV5-1|NA|NA
TGCGCCAGCAGCTTCACGACAGACAACTATGGCTACACCTTC
CASSFTTDNYGYTF
>TRBJ2-7|TRBV18|NA|NA
TGTGCCAGCTCACAGATCCGGTCTTCGGGAGAGCAGTACTTC
CASSQIRSSGEQYF